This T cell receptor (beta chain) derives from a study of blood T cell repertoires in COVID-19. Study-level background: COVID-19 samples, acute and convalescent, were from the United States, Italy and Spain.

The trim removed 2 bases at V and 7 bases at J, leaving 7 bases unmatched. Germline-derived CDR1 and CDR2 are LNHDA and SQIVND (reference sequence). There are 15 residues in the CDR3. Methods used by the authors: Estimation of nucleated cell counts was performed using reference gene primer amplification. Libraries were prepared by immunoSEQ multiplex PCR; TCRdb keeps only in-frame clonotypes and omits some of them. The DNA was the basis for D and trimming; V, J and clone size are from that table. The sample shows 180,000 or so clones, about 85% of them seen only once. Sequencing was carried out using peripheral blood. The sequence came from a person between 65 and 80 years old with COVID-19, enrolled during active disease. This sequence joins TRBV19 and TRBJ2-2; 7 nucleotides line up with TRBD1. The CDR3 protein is CASSILDRSHGELFF. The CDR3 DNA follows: TGTGCCAGTAGTATACTGGACAGGTCTCACGGGGAGCTGTTTTTT.